The T cell receptor beta chain described here comes from a study of early T cells in non-severe SARS-CoV-2 infection. This clonotype was detected ten times or more. This CDR3 comprises 14 residues. Germline CDR1 and CDR2: LNHDA and SQIVND (reference sequence). V lost 6 bases and J lost 4; bases outside the gene matches: 6. In TCRdb, the 5' RACE reads were re-called with MiXCR into one record per CDR3 protein. The table records about 23,000 distinct CDR3 sequences, about 5.6% of them present only once. The sequence came from an adult who was a healthcare worker with PCR-confirmed SARS-CoV-2 infection or an uninfected control (not recorded which). The genes are TRBV19 and TRBJ1-5, with TRBD1 identical over 7 bases. The sample taken for sequencing was whole blood. As DNA, the CDR3 is TGTGCCAGTAGGCCAGGGGGGGAAAATCAGCCCCAGCATTTT. It specifies CASRPGGENQPQHF.